Listed below are T cell receptor beta chains from one sample, sequenced in a study of neoadjuvant anti-PD-1 for oral cavity cancer. Profiling relied on immunoSEQ multiplex PCR, and the TCRdb table lists in-frame clones only, not all of them. The sample has 6,000 to 10,000 clones, 62% seen once. This specimen consisted of PBMCs, obtained after nivolumab (anti-PD-1) treatment. The receptors derive from a person aged 35 to 85 with oral cavity squamous cell carcinoma. Both conserved end residues are part of each CDR3. The D gene is left open where the match is weak. Size is stated for part of the rows, as once, few or many counts, or as a class when the clone is expanded.

j_call v_call d_call clone_size cdr3_length cdr3_nt cdr3_aa
TRBJ1-2 TRBV28 NA NA 18 TGTGCCAGCAGTTTAATAAGGGGACCGCACGGATTTACCTATGGCTACACCTTC CASSLIRGPHGFTYGYTF
TRBJ1-1 TRBV6-1 NA NA 14 TGTGCCAGCAGTTCTATGATGGACGGAGGAGACGCTTTCTTT CASSSMMDGGDAFF
TRBJ2-7 TRBV7-7 NA NA 13 TGTGCCAGCAGCCCAGGACCGACCTACGAGCAGTACTTC CASSPGPTYEQYF
TRBJ2-7 TRBV29-1 NA NA 13 TGCAGCGTTTACTCGACAGACTCCTACGAGCAGTACTTC CSVYSTDSYEQYF
TRBJ2-7 TRBV4-3 NA NA 16 TGCGCCAGCAGCCAAGATTACACCTCAAACTTCTACGAGCAGTACTTC CASSQDYTSNFYEQYF
TRBJ2-1 TRBV25-1 NA NA 15 TGTGCCAGCAGTGAAATGATGGGTTCCTACAATGAGCAGTTCTTC CASSEMMGSYNEQFF
TRBJ1-4 TRBV4-1 TRBD1 NA 14 TGCGCCAGCAGCCAAGGAGGGACAGGAGAAAAACTGTTTTTT CASSQGGTGEKLFF
TRBJ2-2 TRBV27 NA NA 15 TGTGCCAGCAGTTCGGGGGCGATGCACACCGGGGAGCTGTTTTTT CASSSGAMHTGELFF
TRBJ2-7 TRBV29-1 NA NA 12 TGCAGCGTTGAACCGAATTCCTACGAGCAGTACTTC CSVEPNSYEQYF
TRBJ2-5 TRBV15 NA NA 16 TGTGCCACCAGCAGAGGTGGTGAGGGGACCCAAGAGACCCAGTACTTC CATSRGGEGTQETQYF
TRBJ2-1 TRBV10-3 TRBD1 few 15 TGTGCCATCAGCTCCGGGACAGGGGTTTACAATGAGCAGTTCTTC CAISSGTGVYNEQFF
TRBJ2-4 TRBV25-1 NA NA 13 TGTGCCAGCAGAGGGTCGGGCAAAAACATTCAGTACTTC CASRGSGKNIQYF
TRBJ1-4 TRBV6-6 NA NA 16 TGTGCCAGCAGTCATACCAGGGGTGCAACTAATGAAAAACTGTTTTTT CASSHTRGATNEKLFF
TRBJ1-4 TRBV6-5 NA NA 12 TGTGCCAGCAGTTCTCCCGGAGAAAAACTGTTTTTT CASSSPGEKLFF
TRBJ2-1 TRBV11-3 NA once 13 TGTGCCAGCAGCCGAATTTGGGGCAATCAGCAGTTCTTC CASSRIWGNQQFF
TRBJ2-5 TRBV9 TRBD1 NA 17 TGTGCCAGCAGCGTTGGAGGGGGGACAGGGTACCCAGAGACCCAGTACTTC CASSVGGGTGYPETQYF
TRBJ1-6 TRBV7-2 NA few 14 TGTGCCAGCAGCCCGGCCTTTAGGAATTCACCCCTCCACTTT CASSPAFRNSPLHF
TRBJ2-4 TRBV2 NA NA 14 TGTGCCAGCAGCGAACGGGGGGCCAGAAACATTCAGTACTTC CASSERGARNIQYF
TRBJ1-6 TRBV6-1 NA NA 17 TGTGCCAGCGGTGAACTCAGGGGCCCCCCTTATAATTCACCCCTCCACTTT CASGELRGPPYNSPLHF
TRBJ2-1 TRBV9 NA NA 12 TGTGCCAGCAGCGTCGCCAAAAATGAGCAGTTCTTC CASSVAKNEQFF
TRBJ1-2 TRBV27 TRBD1 NA 14 TGTGCCAGCAGTTTGGCCGGGACAGGGGGCTGGTACACCTTC CASSLAGTGGWYTF
TRBJ2-1 TRBV9 TRBD1 NA 18 TGTGCCAGCAGCGCCAACCCCGGGACAGGGGGCTCCTACAATGAGCAGTTCTTC CASSANPGTGGSYNEQFF
TRBJ1-4 TRBV5-3 NA NA 18 TGTGCCAGAAGCCCAAGAGGGAGGGGGATGCTAACTAATGAAAAACTGTTTTTT CARSPRGRGMLTNEKLFF
TRBJ1-1 TRBV10-1 TRBD1 few 14 TGCGCCAGCAGTTTAGGGGGCTCGCACACTGAAGCTTTCTTT CASSLGGSHTEAFF
TRBJ2-7 TRBV21-1 NA NA 15 TGTGCCAGCAGCATACCCGGGACAGGGCCCTACGAGCAGTACTTC CASSIPGTGPYEQYF
TRBJ2-3 TRBV5-6 NA NA 18 TGTGCCAGCAGCTTGGTGGTCGGAGCGGTACTAGCTGGGGATACGCAGTATTTT CASSLVVGAVLAGDTQYF
TRBJ2-7 TRBV7-9 NA once 15 TGTGCCAGCAGCTTAGCAGGGCAACCAGTCTACGAGCAGTACTTC CASSLAGQPVYEQYF
TRBJ2-3 TRBV4-3 TRBD1 NA 19 TGCGCCAGCAGCCGTTCCGGGACAGGGAATTGGGCCCGGACAGATACGCAGTATTTT CASSRSGTGNWARTDTQYF
TRBJ2-3 TRBV27 NA few 13 TGTGCCAGCAGACGATCTAGCACAGATACGCAGTATTTT CASRRSSTDTQYF
TRBJ2-2 TRBV6-5 NA NA 15 TGTGCCAGCAGTCGGGACGTCCGGAACACCGGGGAGCTGTTTTTT CASSRDVRNTGELFF
TRBJ1-4 TRBV9 NA NA 15 TGTGCCAGCAGCGTAGGCGCTGCAACTAATGAAAAACTGTTTTTT CASSVGAATNEKLFF
TRBJ1-6 TRBV7-8 NA few 15 TGTGCCAGCAGCCGACGAGGGGTCTATAATTCACCCCTCCACTTT CASSRRGVYNSPLHF
TRBJ1-1 TRBV19 NA NA 14 TGTGCCAGTAGTATGGGAGAACCCCTCACTGAAGCTTTCTTT CASSMGEPLTEAFF
TRBJ2-1 TRBV6-1 NA NA 15 TGTGCCAGCGGGGCCGGGACGCACTCCTACAATGAGCAGTTCTTC CASGAGTHSYNEQFF
TRBJ1-4 TRBV5-6 NA NA 15 TGTGCCAGCAGCTCCGGGTTGGGAACTAATGAAAAACTGTTTTTT CASSSGLGTNEKLFF
TRBJ2-7 TRBV4-3 TRBD2 once 16 TGCGCCAGCAGCCAAGGGGCGGGGGGGGAACACTACGAGCAGTACTTC CASSQGAGGEHYEQYF
TRBJ2-2 TRBV28 TRBD2 NA 13 TGTGCCAGCAGTTCAGGACTAGTCGGGGAGCTGTTTTTT CASSSGLVGELFF
TRBJ2-5 TRBV10-3 TRBD1 NA 13 TGTGCCAGCGGACAGGGAGGTGTGGAGACCCAGTACTTC CASGQGGVETQYF
TRBJ2-5 TRBV29-1 NA few 14 TGCAGCGTTAAAGGGACTGGGGGACAAGAGACCCAGTACTTC CSVKGTGGQETQYF
TRBJ1-2 TRBV28 TRBD1 NA 13 TGTGCCAGCACCCTGGGACAGACCTATGGCTACACCTTC CASTLGQTYGYTF
TRBJ2-5 TRBV9 TRBD2 NA 16 TGTGCCAGCAGCGTAGGAGCTAGCGGGGGGCGAGAGACCCAGTACTTC CASSVGASGGRETQYF